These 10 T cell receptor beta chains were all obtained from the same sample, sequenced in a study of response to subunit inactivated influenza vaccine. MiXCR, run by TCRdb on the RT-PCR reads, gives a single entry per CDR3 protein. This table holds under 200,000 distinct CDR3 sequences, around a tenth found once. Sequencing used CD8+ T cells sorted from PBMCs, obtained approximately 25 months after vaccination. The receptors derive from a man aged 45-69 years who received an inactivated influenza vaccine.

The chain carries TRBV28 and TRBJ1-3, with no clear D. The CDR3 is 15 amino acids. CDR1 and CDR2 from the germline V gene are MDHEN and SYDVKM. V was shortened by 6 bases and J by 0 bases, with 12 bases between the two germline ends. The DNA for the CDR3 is TGTGCCAGCAGGTTCACGGGTAGCTCTGGAAACACCATATATTTT. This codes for CASRFTGSSGNTIYF.

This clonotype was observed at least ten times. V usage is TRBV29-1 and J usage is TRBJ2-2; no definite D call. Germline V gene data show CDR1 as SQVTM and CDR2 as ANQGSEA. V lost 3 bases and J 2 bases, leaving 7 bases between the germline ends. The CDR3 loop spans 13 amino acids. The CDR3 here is CSVDMANTGELFF. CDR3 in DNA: TGCAGCGTTGATATGGCAAACACCGGGGAGCTGTTTTTT.

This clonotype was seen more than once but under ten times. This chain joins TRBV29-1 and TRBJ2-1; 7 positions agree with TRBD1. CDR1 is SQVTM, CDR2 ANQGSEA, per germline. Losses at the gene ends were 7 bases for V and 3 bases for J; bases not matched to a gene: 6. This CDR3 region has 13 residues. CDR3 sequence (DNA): TGCAGCGCTCCGGGACAGTACTACAATGAGCAGTTCTTC. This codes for CSAPGQYYNEQFF.

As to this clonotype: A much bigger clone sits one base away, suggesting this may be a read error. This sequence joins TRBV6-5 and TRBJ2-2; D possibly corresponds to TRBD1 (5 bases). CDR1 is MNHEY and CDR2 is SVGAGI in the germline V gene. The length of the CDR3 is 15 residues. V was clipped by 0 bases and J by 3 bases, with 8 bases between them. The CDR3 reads CASSYSPGYTGELFF. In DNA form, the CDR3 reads TGTGCCAGCAGTTACTCTCCAGGGTACACCGGGGAGCTGTTTTTT.

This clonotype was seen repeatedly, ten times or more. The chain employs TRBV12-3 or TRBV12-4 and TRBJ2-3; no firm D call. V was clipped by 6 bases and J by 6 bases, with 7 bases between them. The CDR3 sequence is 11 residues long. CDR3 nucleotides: TGTGCCAGCAGAGGCATTGATACGCAGTATTTT. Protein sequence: CASRGIDTQYF.

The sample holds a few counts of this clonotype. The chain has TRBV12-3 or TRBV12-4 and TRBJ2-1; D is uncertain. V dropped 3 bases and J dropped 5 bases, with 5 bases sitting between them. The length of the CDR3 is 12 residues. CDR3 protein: CASSFEHNEQFF. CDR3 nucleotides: TGTGCCAGCAGTTTCGAACACAATGAGCAGTTCTTC.

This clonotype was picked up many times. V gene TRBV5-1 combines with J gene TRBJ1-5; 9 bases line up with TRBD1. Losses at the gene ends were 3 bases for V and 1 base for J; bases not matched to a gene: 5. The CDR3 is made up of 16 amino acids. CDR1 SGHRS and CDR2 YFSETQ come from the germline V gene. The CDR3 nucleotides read TGCGCCAGCAGCTCCCGGACAGGGGACAGCAATCAGCCCCAGCATTTT. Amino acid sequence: CASSSRTGDSNQPQHF.

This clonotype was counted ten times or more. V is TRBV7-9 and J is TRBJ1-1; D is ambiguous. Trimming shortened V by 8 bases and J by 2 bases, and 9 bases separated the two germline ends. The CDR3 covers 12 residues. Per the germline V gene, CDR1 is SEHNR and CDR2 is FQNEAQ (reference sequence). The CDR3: CASFAFNTEAFF. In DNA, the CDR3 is TGTGCCAGCTTTGCCTTTAACACTGAAGCTTTCTTT.

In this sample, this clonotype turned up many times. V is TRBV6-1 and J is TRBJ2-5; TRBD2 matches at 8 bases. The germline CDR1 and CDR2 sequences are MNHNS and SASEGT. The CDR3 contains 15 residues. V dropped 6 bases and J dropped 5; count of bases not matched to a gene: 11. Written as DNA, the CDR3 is TGTGCCAGCAGCCCCCCTCGGGAGGGCTTGGAGACCCAGTACTTC. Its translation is CASSPPREGLETQYF.

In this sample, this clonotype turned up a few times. The CDR3 loop is CASREPSGANVLTF. CDR3 nucleotides: TGTGCCAGCAGGGAACCCTCTGGGGCCAACGTCCTGACTTTC. The rearrangement joins TRBV6-1 to TRBJ2-6, with no clear D. The CDR3 covers 14 residues. The germline V gene has CDR1 MNHNS and CDR2 SASEGT. Trimming shortened V by 6 bases and J by 0 bases, and 6 bases separated the two germline ends.